This T cell receptor beta chain was sequenced for a study of blood T cell repertoires in COVID-19. Background on the study: The origin of the acute and convalescent COVID-19 samples was the United States, Italy and Spain. The cDNA or gDNA used as material had been derived from T cells, B-cell-depleted T cells, or PBMCs.

Details on this clone: At the DNA level, this CDR3 is encoded by other sequences in the same sample as well.

Deletions cut 1 base from V and 3 bases from J, with 9 bases between. Germline loops: CDR1 SGHNT, CDR2 YENEEA. The CDR3 length is 14 residues. Per the original methods: Researchers report that nucleated cell counts were estimated from reference gene primer amplification. The method was immunoSEQ multiplex PCR; TCRdb's version includes in-frame clones alone and lacks a portion of them. The DNA was the basis for D and trimming; V, J and clone size are from that table. Found here are some 55,000 clones, approximately 80% of them singletons; the top ten hold about two fifths. The clonotype was recovered from a man between 65 and 85 years old with active or convalescent COVID-19. The rearrangement uses TRBV11-3 and TRBJ2-5; perhaps TRBD2 as D (6 bases). The sequenced material came from peripheral blood. The DNA for the CDR3 is TGTGCCAGCAGCTTAGGGGACTCGGAAGAGACCCAGTACTTC. Its protein product is CASSLGDSEETQYF.